The clone carrying this T cell receptor beta chain is a singleton in its sample. What it recognizes is unknown. Separate from the approximately 670-subject first cohort, the roughly 120-subject validation cohort was the one that the donors belonged to. The sample comes from a study of cytomegalovirus exposure and HLA in healthy donors. Using immunoSEQ multiplex PCR, the repertoire was profiled, and TCRdb retains in-frame clones only, with some absent. This repertoire shows hundreds of thousands of clones, roughly 87% found once; its top ten account for approximately 12%. The CDR3 is made up of 14 amino acids. V was trimmed by 2 bases and J by 4 bases, leaving 9 bases between them. Germline lookup yields CDR1 MNHEY and CDR2 SMNVEV (reference sequence). Findings of the study overall: The listing of 150 to 200 TCR beta chains classed them as cytomegalovirus-associated.

This clonotype was sampled from a man aged 18 to 35 in good health and CMV-seropositive. This chain joins TRBV27 and TRBJ1-3; perhaps TRBD1 as D (6 bases). Material for sequencing was PBMCs. For the CDR3, the DNA is TGTGCCAGCAGTTTAAGGGGGAGGGGAAACACCATATATTTT. It codes for CASSLRGRGNTIYF.